The 3 T cell receptor beta chains given below trace back to one sample, sequenced in a study of immune evolution from preneoplasia to lung adenocarcinoma. Assay used: immunoSEQ multiplex PCR; TCRdb lists only in-frame clones, some missing. The sample consists of about 8,600 clones, around 86% of them appearing once. Sequenced: FFPE minimally invasive lung adenocarcinoma tissue. These receptors came from a donor of 70 years or more with lung adenocarcinoma.

This chain connects TRBV11-2 to TRBJ2-7, with 8 bases fitting TRBD1. Germline CDR1 SGHAT, CDR2 FQNNGV. Trimming took 6 bases from V and 1 from J; bases not matched to a gene: 11. This CDR3 comprises 16 residues. The CDR3 nucleotides read TGTGCCAGCAGTCCAATCCCGGACAGGGTGTCCTACGAGCAGTACTTC. It specifies CASSPIPDRVSYEQYF. The whole variable domain, remainder taken from reference TRBV11-2 and TRBJ2-7, is EAGVAQSPRYKIIEKRQSVAFWCNPISGHATLYWYQQILGQGPKLLIQFQNNGVVDDSQLPKDRFSAERLKGVDSTLKIQPAKLEDSAVYLCASSPIPDRVSYEQYFGPGTRLTVT.

The chain combines TRBV6-1 with TRBJ1-1; the D gene is possibly TRBD1 (5 bases). Trimming cost V 10 bases and J 4 bases, with 16 bases left between them. Germline lookup yields CDR1 MNHNS and CDR2 SASEGT. The CDR3 has 13 residues. This CDR3 is CATRNRQSTEAFF. In nucleotides, the CDR3 is TGTGCCACCAGAAACAGGCAGAGCACTGAAGCTTTCTTT.

The chain uses TRBV27 and TRBJ2-1, with TRBD2 matching 8 bases. Germline V gene sequence: CDR1 MNHEY, CDR2 SMNVEV (reference sequence). Germline trimming cut 5 bases from V and 6 bases from J; bases unmatched to any gene: 12. This CDR3 region has 16 residues. CDR3 in amino acids: CASSLDGRASRNEQFF. The CDR3 DNA sequence: TGTGCCAGCAGTCTAGACGGGAGGGCCTCTCGCAATGAGCAGTTCTTC.